Listed below are T cell receptor beta chains from one sample, sequenced in a study of cytomegalovirus exposure and HLA in healthy donors. Only in-frame clones appear in the TCRdb table, and some are missing; sequencing was by immunoSEQ multiplex PCR. The table has around 200,000 clones, 82% seen once; the top ten hold roughly 5.5%. The source material was PBMCs. These receptors all come from a man in his forties or fifties in good health and CMV-seropositive. Both conserved end residues are part of each CDR3. The order of the fields is J gene, D gene, CDR3 length, V gene, clone size, CDR3 DNA, CDR3 protein. A D gene is named only where the DNA matches it firmly. Rows give clone size only sometimes, using once, few, many, or a class for an expanded clone.

J gene: TRBJ2-1; D gene: NA; CDR3 length: 13; V gene: TRBV28; clone size: once; CDR3 DNA: TGTGCCAGCAGTTACGGGACTTTTAATGAGCAGTTCTTC; CDR3 protein: CASSYGTFNEQFF
J gene: TRBJ2-5; D gene: NA; CDR3 length: 16; V gene: TRBV19; clone size: NA; CDR3 DNA: TGTGCCAGTAGCCCGGATAACTGGGGGGACGGGGAGACCCAGTACTTC; CDR3 protein: CASSPDNWGDGETQYF
J gene: TRBJ1-5; D gene: NA; CDR3 length: 14; V gene: TRBV7-2; clone size: once; CDR3 DNA: TGTGCCAGCAGCTTATCCAGTAGCAATCAGCCCCAGCATTTT; CDR3 protein: CASSLSSSNQPQHF
J gene: TRBJ1-4; D gene: NA; CDR3 length: 15; V gene: TRBV23-1; clone size: once; CDR3 DNA: TGCGCCAGCAGTCAACCCCCGAGAGCTAATGAAAAACTGTTTTTT; CDR3 protein: CASSQPPRANEKLFF
J gene: TRBJ2-1; D gene: TRBD2; CDR3 length: 16; V gene: TRBV28; clone size: NA; CDR3 DNA: TGTGCCACCACTAAAGGGAGGGGAGCACCCTACAATGAGCAGTTCTTC; CDR3 protein: CATTKGRGAPYNEQFF
J gene: TRBJ2-1; D gene: TRBD2; CDR3 length: 15; V gene: TRBV27; clone size: NA; CDR3 DNA: TGTGCCAGCAGTTTCCCGCGGGGGAAAGACAATGAGCAGTTCTTC; CDR3 protein: CASSFPRGKDNEQFF
J gene: TRBJ1-1; D gene: TRBD1; CDR3 length: 14; V gene: TRBV7-9; clone size: NA; CDR3 DNA: TGTGCCAGCAGCTCCGGACAGGCGGACACTGAAGCTTTCTTT; CDR3 protein: CASSSGQADTEAFF
J gene: TRBJ2-1; D gene: TRBD2; CDR3 length: 15; V gene: TRBV4-1; clone size: once; CDR3 DNA: TGCGCCAGCCGTTTCGGACTAGCGGTCTACAATGAGCAGTTCTTC; CDR3 protein: CASRFGLAVYNEQFF
J gene: TRBJ1-1; D gene: NA; CDR3 length: 15; V gene: TRBV5-1; clone size: once; CDR3 DNA: TGCGCCAGCAGCCAGATGGAGGGAGGCAAGACTGAAGCTTTCTTT; CDR3 protein: CASSQMEGGKTEAFF
J gene: TRBJ2-7; D gene: TRBD2; CDR3 length: 14; V gene: TRBV30; clone size: NA; CDR3 DNA: TGTGCCTGGAGCTTAGCGGGAGTAAGCTACGAGCAGTACTTC; CDR3 protein: CAWSLAGVSYEQYF
J gene: TRBJ2-1; D gene: TRBD2; CDR3 length: 15; V gene: TRBV6-5; clone size: NA; CDR3 DNA: TGTGCCAGCAGTTTTCAGCGGGGTCTAGGAAATGAGCAGTTCTTC; CDR3 protein: CASSFQRGLGNEQFF
J gene: TRBJ2-1; D gene: TRBD2; CDR3 length: 17; V gene: TRBV7-9; clone size: NA; CDR3 DNA: TGTGCCAGCAGCTTAGGCTACGGGACTAGCGCCACCAATGAGCAGTTCTTC; CDR3 protein: CASSLGYGTSATNEQFF
J gene: TRBJ2-6; D gene: TRBD1; CDR3 length: 17; V gene: TRBV25-1; clone size: NA; CDR3 DNA: TGTGCCAGCGCCGGGACAGGGGCTTACTCTGGGGCCAACGTCCTGACTTTC; CDR3 protein: CASAGTGAYSGANVLTF
J gene: TRBJ2-5; D gene: TRBD1; CDR3 length: 16; V gene: TRBV5-1; clone size: NA; CDR3 DNA: TGCGCCAGCAGCACATGGACAGGGGGCGAGAAAGAGACCCAGTACTTC; CDR3 protein: CASSTWTGGEKETQYF
J gene: TRBJ2-1; D gene: TRBD1; CDR3 length: 15; V gene: TRBV5-1; clone size: NA; CDR3 DNA: TGCGCCAGCAGCTCGACAGGGGGCGCGCACAATGAGCAGTTCTTC; CDR3 protein: CASSSTGGAHNEQFF
J gene: TRBJ2-5; D gene: NA; CDR3 length: 12; V gene: TRBV21-1; clone size: NA; CDR3 DNA: TGTGCCAGCGGAGGACAGTTAGAGACCCAGTACTTC; CDR3 protein: CASGGQLETQYF
J gene: TRBJ1-1; D gene: NA; CDR3 length: 15; V gene: TRBV19; clone size: few; CDR3 DNA: TGTGCCAGTAGGGAACTCGGGGAGGGTAACACTGAAGCTTTCTTT; CDR3 protein: CASRELGEGNTEAFF
J gene: TRBJ2-1; D gene: NA; CDR3 length: 11; V gene: TRBV9; clone size: NA; CDR3 DNA: TGTGCCAGCAGCCCTAACAATGAGCAGTTCTTC; CDR3 protein: CASSPNNEQFF
J gene: TRBJ1-1; D gene: TRBD1; CDR3 length: 18; V gene: TRBV4-1; clone size: NA; CDR3 DNA: TGCGCCAGCAGCCCAAGGACAGGGGGCCAATCCATGAACACTGAAGCTTTCTTT; CDR3 protein: CASSPRTGGQSMNTEAFF
J gene: TRBJ2-7; D gene: TRBD2; CDR3 length: 15; V gene: TRBV27; clone size: NA; CDR3 DNA: TGTGCCAGCAATGGGGGACTAGCGTTAGGGTACGAGCAGTACTTC; CDR3 protein: CASNGGLALGYEQYF
J gene: TRBJ2-3; D gene: NA; CDR3 length: 13; V gene: TRBV9; clone size: NA; CDR3 DNA: TGTGCCAGCAGCGTTCAGGGCACAGATACGCAGTATTTT; CDR3 protein: CASSVQGTDTQYF
J gene: TRBJ1-2; D gene: TRBD1; CDR3 length: 15; V gene: TRBV29-1; clone size: NA; CDR3 DNA: TGCAGCGTTGAGGGACAGGGGGCCGGCGGTCGTGGCTACACCTTC; CDR3 protein: CSVEGQGAGGRGYTF
J gene: TRBJ1-2; D gene: NA; CDR3 length: 13; V gene: TRBV28; clone size: NA; CDR3 DNA: TGTGCCAGCAGTATCGGGGGAGGCTATGGCTACACCTTC; CDR3 protein: CASSIGGGYGYTF
J gene: TRBJ1-1; D gene: NA; CDR3 length: 13; V gene: TRBV18; clone size: few; CDR3 DNA: TGTGCCAGCTCACCAATGAGGGACAATGAAGCTTTCTTT; CDR3 protein: CASSPMRDNEAFF
J gene: TRBJ2-1; D gene: NA; CDR3 length: 15; V gene: TRBV10-3; clone size: NA; CDR3 DNA: TGTGCCATCAGTGAGTCGGGAGGAAGCGGACTTCAGCAGTTCTTC; CDR3 protein: CAISESGGSGLQQFF
J gene: TRBJ1-5; D gene: TRBD1; CDR3 length: 14; V gene: TRBV9; clone size: NA; CDR3 DNA: TGTGCCAGCAGCGTAGCCGACAGGGGTCAGCCCCAGCATTTT; CDR3 protein: CASSVADRGQPQHF